This TCR beta chain is from a study of T cells after yellow fever vaccination. This clonotype has just a few counts. CDR3 length equals 16 residues. The junction had 10 bases not matched to a gene; V was cut back by 6 bases and J by 5 bases. Template-switching 5'RACE yielded the TCR cDNA; a universal primer site and UMIs were added in the process. TCRdb ran MiXCR on the 5' RACE reads and lists one entry per CDR3 protein. The data contain a few hundred thousand distinct CDR3 sequences, approximately 16% of them singletons. This chain links TRBV12-3 or TRBV12-4 with TRBJ1-1; TRBD1 matches 12 bases. The sequencing here drew on PBMCs, taken 5 to 6 days after the first yellow fever vaccination. This receptor was obtained from a man between 18 and 35 years old who received the YFV17D yellow fever vaccine. The CDR3 here is CASSHNWDRGLTEAFF. CDR3 in DNA: TGTGCCAGCAGCCATAATTGGGACAGGGGGCTAACTGAAGCTTTCTTT.